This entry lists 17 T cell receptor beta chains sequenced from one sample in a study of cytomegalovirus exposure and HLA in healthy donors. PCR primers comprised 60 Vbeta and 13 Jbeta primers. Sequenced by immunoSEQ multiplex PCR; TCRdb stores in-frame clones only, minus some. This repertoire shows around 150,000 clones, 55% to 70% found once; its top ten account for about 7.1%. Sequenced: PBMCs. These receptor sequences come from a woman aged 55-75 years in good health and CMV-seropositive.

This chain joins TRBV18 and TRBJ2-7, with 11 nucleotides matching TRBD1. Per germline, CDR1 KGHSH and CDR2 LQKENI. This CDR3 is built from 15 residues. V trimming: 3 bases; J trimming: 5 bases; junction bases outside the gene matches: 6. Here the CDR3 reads CASSPTRTGGDEQYF. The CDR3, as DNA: TGTGCCAGCTCACCTACCCGGACAGGGGGCGACGAGCAGTACTTC.

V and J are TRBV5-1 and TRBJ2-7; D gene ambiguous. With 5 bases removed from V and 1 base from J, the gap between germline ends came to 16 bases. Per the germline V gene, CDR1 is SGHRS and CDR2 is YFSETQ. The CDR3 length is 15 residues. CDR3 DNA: TGCGCCAGCAGACTTAACCCGGGTGCTTCCTACGAGCAGTACTTC. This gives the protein CASRLNPGASYEQYF.

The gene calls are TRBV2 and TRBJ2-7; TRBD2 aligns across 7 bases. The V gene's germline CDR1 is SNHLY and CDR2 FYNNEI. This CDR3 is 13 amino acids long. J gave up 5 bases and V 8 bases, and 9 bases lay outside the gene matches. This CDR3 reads CASWVGGSDEQYF. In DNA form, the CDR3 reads TGTGCCAGCTGGGTGGGAGGGAGCGACGAGCAGTACTTC.

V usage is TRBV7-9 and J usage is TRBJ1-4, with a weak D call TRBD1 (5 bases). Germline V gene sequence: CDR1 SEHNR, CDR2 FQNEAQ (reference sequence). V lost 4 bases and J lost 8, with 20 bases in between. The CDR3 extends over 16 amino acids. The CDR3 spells CASSSNRHAAGEKLFF. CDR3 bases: TGTGCCAGCAGCTCGAACCGACATGCCGCAGGGGAAAAACTGTTTTTT.

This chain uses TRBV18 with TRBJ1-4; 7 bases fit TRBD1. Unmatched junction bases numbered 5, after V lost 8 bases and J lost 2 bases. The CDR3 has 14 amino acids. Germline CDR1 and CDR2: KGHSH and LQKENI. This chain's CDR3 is CASTKGATNEKLFF. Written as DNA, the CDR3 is TGTGCCAGCACCAAGGGGGCCACTAATGAAAAACTGTTTTTT.

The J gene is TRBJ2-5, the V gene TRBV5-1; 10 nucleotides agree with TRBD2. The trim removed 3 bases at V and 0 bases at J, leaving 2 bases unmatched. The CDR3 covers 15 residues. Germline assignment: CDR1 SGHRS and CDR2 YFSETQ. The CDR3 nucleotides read TGCGCCAGCAGCTCTAGCGGGAGTTACCAAGAGACCCAGTACTTC. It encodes CASSSSGSYQETQYF.

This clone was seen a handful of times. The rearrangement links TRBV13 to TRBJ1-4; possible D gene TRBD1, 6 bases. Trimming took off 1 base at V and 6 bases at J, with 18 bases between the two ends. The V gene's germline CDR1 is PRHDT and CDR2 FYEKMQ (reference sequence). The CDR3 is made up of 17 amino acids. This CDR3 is CASSLASDGTKDEKLFF. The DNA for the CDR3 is TGTGCCAGCAGCTTAGCATCGGACGGGACAAAAGATGAAAAACTGTTTTTT.

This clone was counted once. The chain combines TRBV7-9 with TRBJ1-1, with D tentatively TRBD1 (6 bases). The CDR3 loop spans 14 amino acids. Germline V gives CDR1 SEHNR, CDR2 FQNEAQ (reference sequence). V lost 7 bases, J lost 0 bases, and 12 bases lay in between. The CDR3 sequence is CASTMGALNTEAFF. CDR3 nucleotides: TGTGCCAGCACTATGGGGGCTTTGAACACTGAAGCTTTCTTT.

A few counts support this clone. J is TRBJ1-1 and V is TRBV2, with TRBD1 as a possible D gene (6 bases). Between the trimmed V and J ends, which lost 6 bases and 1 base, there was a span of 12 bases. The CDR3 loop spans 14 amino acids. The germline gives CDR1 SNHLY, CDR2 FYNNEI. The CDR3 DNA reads TGTGCCAGCAGCCGACAGGTATCGAACACTGAAGCTTTCTTT. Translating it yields CASSRQVSNTEAFF.

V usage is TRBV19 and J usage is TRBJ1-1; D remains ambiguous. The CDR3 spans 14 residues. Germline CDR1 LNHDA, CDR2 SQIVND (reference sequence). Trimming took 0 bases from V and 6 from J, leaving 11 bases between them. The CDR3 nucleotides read TGTGCCAGTAGTATAGAGAGGATTGCCGCTGAAGCTTTCTTT. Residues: CASSIERIAAEAFF.

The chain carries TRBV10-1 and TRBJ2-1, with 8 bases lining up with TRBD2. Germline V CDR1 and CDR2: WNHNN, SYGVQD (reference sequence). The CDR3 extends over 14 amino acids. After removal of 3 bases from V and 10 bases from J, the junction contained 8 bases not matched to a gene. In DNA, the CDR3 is TGCGCCAGCAGTGATGGTAGCGGGGCCAGGGAGCAGTTCTTC. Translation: CASSDGSGAREQFF.

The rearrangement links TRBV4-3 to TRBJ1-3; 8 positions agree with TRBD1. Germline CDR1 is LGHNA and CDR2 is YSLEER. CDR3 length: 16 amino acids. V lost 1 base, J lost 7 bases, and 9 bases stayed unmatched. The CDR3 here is CASSQALGQALNTIYF. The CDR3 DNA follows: TGCGCCAGCAGCCAAGCCTTGGGACAGGCTCTGAACACCATATATTTT.

Here the CDR3 DNA reads TGTGCCAGTGGGATCGGACAAGGACTAGCGGGAAAAGAGACCCAGTACTTC. It codes for CASGIGQGLAGKETQYF. This sequence joins TRBV19 and TRBJ2-5; TRBD2 agrees at 12 bases. The J segment lost 3 bases and the V segment lost 8 bases, leaving 13 bases of the junction unmatched. Germline V gene data show CDR1 as LNHDA and CDR2 as SQIVND (reference sequence). This CDR3 is 17 amino acids long.

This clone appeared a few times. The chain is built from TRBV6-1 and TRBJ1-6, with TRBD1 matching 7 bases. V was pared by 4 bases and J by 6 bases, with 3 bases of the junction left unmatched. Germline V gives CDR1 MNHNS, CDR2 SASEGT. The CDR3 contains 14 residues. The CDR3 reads CASSVGGGNSPLHF. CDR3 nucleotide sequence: TGTGCCAGCAGTGTAGGGGGCGGTAATTCACCCCTCCACTTT.

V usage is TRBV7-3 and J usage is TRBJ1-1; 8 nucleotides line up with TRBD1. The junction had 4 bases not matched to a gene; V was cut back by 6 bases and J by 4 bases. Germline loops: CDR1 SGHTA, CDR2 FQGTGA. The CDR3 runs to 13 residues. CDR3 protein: CASRSTGGTEAFF. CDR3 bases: TGTGCCAGCAGGTCAACAGGGGGCACTGAAGCTTTCTTT.

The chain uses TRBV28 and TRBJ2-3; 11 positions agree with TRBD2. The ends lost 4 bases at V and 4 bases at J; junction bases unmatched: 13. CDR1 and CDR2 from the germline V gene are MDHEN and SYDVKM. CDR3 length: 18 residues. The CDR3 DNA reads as TGTGCCAGCAGTTCGCCGGGCGATAGCGGGAGGGTGGCAGATACGCAGTATTTT. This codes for CASSSPGDSGRVADTQYF.

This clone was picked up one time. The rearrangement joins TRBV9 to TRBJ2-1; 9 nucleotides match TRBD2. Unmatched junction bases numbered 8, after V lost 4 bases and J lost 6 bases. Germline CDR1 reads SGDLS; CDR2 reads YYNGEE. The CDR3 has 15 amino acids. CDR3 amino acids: CASSSTSGLANEQFF. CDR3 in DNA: TGTGCCAGCAGCTCGACTAGCGGACTTGCCAATGAGCAGTTCTTC.